Shown below are 18 T cell receptor beta chains from a single sample sequenced in a study of Ad26.COV2.S vaccination and SARS-CoV-2 variants. Treatment reported: 15 to 20 received Ad26.COV2.S at low or high dose, single or two shots; roughly five received placebo; per-sample allocation not given. At day 63 after the first vaccine or placebo injection, samples were drawn. Assay used: immunoSEQ multiplex PCR; TCRdb lists only in-frame clones, some missing. The table has some 460,000 clones, 89% seen once; the top ten hold under 2%. Source: peripheral blood, taken in a trial of Ad26.COV2.S vaccine versus placebo. These receptors came from a person between 18 and 65 years old who received the Ad26.COV2.S COVID-19 vaccine or a placebo.

The chain links TRBV27 to TRBJ1-2; unclear D gene. This CDR3 is 14 amino acids long. The V and J ends lost 5 bases and 0 bases respectively, with 10 bases between them. The germline CDR1 and CDR2 sequences are MNHEY and SMNVEV (reference sequence). CDR3 sequence (DNA): TGTGCCAGCAGTACGGGCCTCTCTAACTATGGCTACACCTTC. It translates to CASSTGLSNYGYTF.

V and J are TRBV5-1 and TRBJ1-5; 8 nucleotides line up with TRBD1. Trimming removed 4 bases from V and 5 bases from J; junction bases left unmatched: 5. The germline V gene encodes CDR1 SGHRS and CDR2 YFSETQ. The CDR3 loop spans 14 amino acids. The DNA of the CDR3 is TGCGCCAGCAGCGAAGGACAGGGTGATCAGCCCCAGCATTTT. It is translated as CASSEGQGDQPQHF.

This clone showed up just once. V usage is TRBV19 and J usage is TRBJ1-4; tentatively, D is TRBD1 (5 bases). Germline lookup yields CDR1 LNHDA and CDR2 SQIVND (reference sequence). CDR3 size: 14 residues. The ends were cut back, 4 bases at V and 6 bases at J, with 12 bases in the middle. The CDR3 here is CASSTGAADEKLFF. CDR3 coding DNA: TGTGCCAGTAGTACCGGGGCGGCGGATGAAAAACTGTTTTTT.

The V and J genes are TRBV7-8 and TRBJ2-6; D call uncertain. The CDR3 extends over 17 amino acids. Trimming cost V 5 bases and J 0 bases, with 14 bases left between them. Per the germline V gene, CDR1 is SGHVS and CDR2 is FQNEAQ. CDR3 sequence: CASSPRHGFSGANVLTF. The CDR3 DNA is TGTGCCAGCAGCCCTCGACACGGTTTCTCTGGGGCCAACGTCCTGACTTTC.

The rearrangement links TRBV7-2 to TRBJ1-2; a weak D match, TRBD1 (5 bases). Trimming left V 8 bases short and J 0 bases short, with 16 bases between. Germline CDR1 reads SGHTA; CDR2 reads FQGNSA. CDR3 length: 15 residues. As DNA, the CDR3 is TGTGCCAGCCGCTGGGGGTTAGCAGCTAACTATGGCTACACCTTC. This gives the protein CASRWGLAANYGYTF.

This chain joins TRBV4-2 and TRBJ1-4; D remains ambiguous. The ends were cut back, 0 bases at V and 7 bases at J, with 12 bases in the middle. Germline V gene sequence: CDR1 LGHNA, CDR2 YNFKEQ. The length of the CDR3 is 15 residues. The CDR3 loop is CASSQDPGRGEKLFF. In DNA form, the CDR3 reads TGTGCCAGCAGCCAAGATCCAGGTCGGGGTGAAAAACTGTTTTTT.

The genes are TRBV19 and TRBJ1-4; TRBD1 agrees at 7 bases. In germline, CDR1 is LNHDA, CDR2 SQIVND (reference sequence). The CDR3 contains 15 residues. V lost 3 bases and J lost 8; bases outside the gene matches: 9. The CDR3 DNA is TGTGCCAGTAGTATTTCCGGGACAGTATTCGAAAAACTGTTTTTT. This encodes CASSISGTVFEKLFF.

The chain is built from TRBV13 and TRBJ1-2; a weak D match, TRBD1 (6 bases). Per the germline V gene, CDR1 is PRHDT and CDR2 is FYEKMQ (reference sequence). The V end was cut by 5 bases, the J end by 2 bases, with 12 bases between. The CDR3 contains 14 residues. In DNA, the CDR3 is TGTGCCAGCAGCCCTGCTGGGGGCAACTATGGCTACACCTTC. Encoded protein: CASSPAGGNYGYTF.

The chain joins TRBV29-1 to TRBJ2-1, with TRBD2 matching over 7 bases. The CDR3 covers 18 residues. Germline-derived CDR1 and CDR2 are SQVTM and ANQGSEA. Trimming removed 4 bases from V and 2 bases from J; junction bases left unmatched: 17. The CDR3: CSVAGVGGDYLAYNEQFF. The DNA of the CDR3 is TGCAGCGTTGCTGGTGTGGGGGGGGACTACCTGGCCTACAATGAGCAGTTCTTC.

This sequence joins TRBV27 and TRBJ2-1; D not certain. Trimming cost V 1 base and J 6 bases, with 16 bases left between them. Germline V gene lookup returns CDR1 MNHEY and CDR2 SMNVEV (reference sequence). The CDR3 is made up of 16 amino acids. CDR3 loop: CASSLFPSAKFNEQFF. Here the CDR3 DNA reads TGTGCCAGCAGTTTATTCCCCTCTGCCAAATTCAATGAGCAGTTCTTC.

This sequence joins TRBV28 and TRBJ2-3; 9 nucleotides agree with TRBD2. CDR1 and CDR2 (germline): MDHEN, SYDVKM. The CDR3 spans 17 residues. Trimming took 6 bases from V and 3 from J; bases not matched to a gene: 13. The chain's CDR3 is CASSGRSGRLRTDTQYF. The CDR3 bases are TGTGCCAGCAGCGGGAGGAGCGGGAGGTTGCGAACAGATACGCAGTATTTT. Complete variable domain (other parts from reference TRBV28 and TRBJ2-3): DVKVTQSSRYLVKRTGEKVFLECVQDMDHENMFWYRQDPGLGLRLIYFSYDVKMKEKGDIPEGYSVSREKKERFSLILESASTNQTSMYLCASSGRSGRLRTDTQYFGPGTRLTVL.

The chain couples TRBV6-6 to TRBJ2-7; D may be TRBD2 (5 bases). The CDR3 consists of 18 residues. Trimming cost V 5 bases and J 5 bases, with 28 bases left between them. Germline assignment: CDR1 MNHNY and CDR2 SVGAGI (reference sequence). The chain's CDR3 is CASSPWRARTEISHEQYF. In DNA form, the CDR3 reads TGTGCCAGCAGTCCTTGGCGGGCTCGAACCGAAATTAGTCACGAGCAGTACTTC.

Note on this clone: Other nucleotide sequences in the sample specify the same CDR3. The chain combines TRBV15 with TRBJ1-5; D is unresolved. CDR1 is LNHNV and CDR2 is YYDKDF in the germline V gene (reference sequence). V gave up 0 bases and J gave up 2 bases, with 8 bases separating them. CDR3 length: 15 residues. Here the CDR3 reads CATSRDYGGNQPQHF. In DNA form, the CDR3 reads TGTGCCACCAGCAGAGATTACGGGGGCAATCAGCCCCAGCATTTT.

V gene TRBV19 combines with J gene TRBJ1-1, with D possibly being TRBD1 (6 bases). This CDR3 has 18 amino acids. Germline values: CDR1 LNHDA, CDR2 SQIVND (reference sequence). Trimming left V 3 bases short and J 2 bases short, with 22 bases between. The CDR3 DNA reads TGTGCCAGTAGTATGCTGTTCGGTCAACAGGGAGGCAACACTGAAGCTTTCTTT. It yields the protein CASSMLFGQQGGNTEAFF.

The J gene is TRBJ2-7, the V gene TRBV29-1, with no clear D. V was pared by 7 bases and J by 1 base, with 20 bases between. There are 15 residues in the CDR3. The V gene's germline CDR1 is SQVTM and CDR2 ANQGSEA. DNA of the CDR3: TGCAGCGCCATTTATCAGAGATATGGGTCCTACGAGCAGTACTTC. It encodes CSAIYQRYGSYEQYF.

The chain couples TRBV18 to TRBJ1-3, with D tentatively TRBD1 (5 bases). Trimming took off 3 bases at V and 0 bases at J, with 12 bases between the two ends. This CDR3 has 16 amino acids. Per germline, CDR1 KGHSH and CDR2 LQKENI. The CDR3, as DNA: TGTGCCAGCTCACCGGGGATGAGGGGCTCTGGAAACACCATATATTTT. It yields the protein CASSPGMRGSGNTIYF.

The V gene is TRBV5-1, the J gene TRBJ1-1; perhaps TRBD1 as D (6 bases). Germline lookup yields CDR1 SGHRS and CDR2 YFSETQ. This CDR3 spans 14 amino acids. Trimming pared 4 bases from V and 1 base from J, leaving 11 bases between. CDR3 sequence: CASSSLTGNTEAFF. CDR3 nucleotides: TGCGCCAGCAGCAGCTTGACAGGGAACACTGAAGCTTTCTTT. Combining the CDR3 with reference TRBV5-1 and TRBJ1-1 gives the whole variable domain KAGVTQTPRYLIKTRGQQVTLSCSPISGHRSVSWYQQTPGQGLQFLFEYFSETQRNKGNFPGRFSGRQFSNSRSEMNVSTLELGDSALYLCASSSLTGNTEAFFGQGTRLTVV.

This clone has only one observation. The chain is built from TRBV18 and TRBJ2-7, with a tentative D call TRBD1 (6 bases). The CDR3 covers 15 residues. V lost 5 bases to trimming and J lost 0 bases, with 14 bases between them. The V gene's germline CDR1 is KGHSH and CDR2 LQKENI. CDR3 DNA sequence: TGTGCCAGCTCATCCGTTAGCAGGGGCTCCTACGAGCAGTACTTC. It yields the protein CASSSVSRGSYEQYF.